The rows below give T cell receptor beta chains drawn from one sample of a study of cytomegalovirus exposure and HLA in healthy donors. Libraries were prepared by immunoSEQ multiplex PCR; TCRdb keeps only in-frame clonotypes and omits some of them. The sample consists of 160,000 or so clones, around 73% of them appearing once. Material for sequencing was PBMCs. The receptors originated from a male donor in good health and CMV-seronegative. CDR3s include the opening cysteine and the closing phenylalanine or tryptophan. A D gene is named only where the DNA matches it firmly. Size is stated for part of the rows, as once, few or many counts, or as a class when the clone is expanded.

>TRBJ2-2|NA|NA|TRBV10-3
CAISEVLLGELFF
TGTGCCATCAGTGAAGTTCTATTGGGGGAGCTGTTTTTT
>TRBJ1-1|NA|TRBD1|TRBV6-1
CASQPDRINTEAFF
TGTGCCAGCCAACCGGACAGGATTAACACTGAAGCTTTCTTT
>TRBJ1-1|NA|TRBD1|TRBV19
CASSTGTGGSEAFF
TGTGCCAGTAGTACCGGGACAGGGGGCTCTGAAGCTTTCTTT
>TRBJ1-2|NA|NA|TRBV7-9
CASSLASLGGYYGYTF
TGTGCCAGCAGCTTAGCGTCTCTGGGGGGTTACTATGGCTACACCTTC
>TRBJ2-7|NA|NA|TRBV5-6
CASSLRPAGGDSYEQYF
TGTGCCAGCAGCCTCCGACCCGCCGGCGGGGACTCCTACGAGCAGTACTTC
>TRBJ1-1|NA|TRBD1|TRBV5-6
CASSWDRDESTEAFF
TGTGCCAGCAGCTGGGACAGGGATGAGAGCACTGAAGCTTTCTTT
>TRBJ1-5|NA|NA|TRBV29-1
CSVQPTLNQPQHF
TGCAGCGTTCAGCCAACACTAAATCAGCCCCAGCATTTT
>TRBJ2-1|few|TRBD2|TRBV7-8
CASSLLAGVSNEQFF
TGTGCCAGCAGCTTACTAGCGGGAGTTTCCAATGAGCAGTTCTTC
>TRBJ2-3|NA|NA|TRBV6-5
CASSYYRGATDTQYF
TGTGCCAGCAGTTACTACCGGGGGGCCACAGATACGCAGTATTTT
>TRBJ1-4|NA|TRBD1|TRBV5-1
CASSFGTGSNEKLFF
TGCGCCAGCAGCTTTGGGACAGGGAGTAATGAAAAACTGTTTTTT
>TRBJ2-7|few|TRBD2|TRBV6-5
CASKEDSGESYEQYF
TGTGCCAGCAAGGAGGATAGCGGGGAATCCTACGAGCAGTACTTC
>TRBJ2-2|NA|TRBD1|TRBV7-3
CASSFVGTGAGELFF
TGTGCCAGCAGCTTCGTCGGGACAGGGGCCGGGGAGCTGTTTTTT
>TRBJ1-6|few|TRBD1|TRBV6-5
CASNRQGPYNSPLHF
TGTGCCAGCAATCGACAGGGCCCCTATAATTCACCCCTCCACTTT
>TRBJ2-6|NA|NA|TRBV28
CASSSSVGDEGVDPSGANVLTF
TGTGCCAGCAGCTCTTCAGTGGGTGATGAGGGTGTCGACCCCTCTGGGGCCAACGTCCTGACTTTC
>TRBJ2-7|NA|TRBD1|TRBV28
CASSSGQGGEQYF
TGTGCCAGCAGCTCCGGACAGGGAGGCGAGCAGTACTTC
>TRBJ1-1|NA|TRBD1|TRBV7-3
CASSLGQGGMNTEAFF
TGTGCCAGCAGCTTAGGACAGGGTGGGATGAACACTGAAGCTTTCTTT
>TRBJ2-1|NA|NA|TRBV20-1
CSARDFNEQFF
TGCAGTGCCCGGGACTTCAATGAGCAGTTCTTC
>TRBJ1-6|NA|NA|TRBV19
CASSPSDSPLHF
TGTGCCAGTAGTCCCTCTGATTCACCCCTCCACTTT
>TRBJ1-5|once|NA|TRBV19
CASSPLGGGNQPQHF
TGTGCCAGTAGTCCTCTAGGGGGGGGCAATCAGCCCCAGCATTTT
>TRBJ2-3|NA|NA|TRBV9
CASTPGGTDTQYF
TGTGCCAGCACTCCCGGGGGCACAGATACGCAGTATTTT
>TRBJ2-7|NA|TRBD1|TRBV4-1
CASSPGTGGYYEQYF
TGCGCCAGCAGCCCGGGGACAGGGGGCTACTACGAGCAGTACTTC
>TRBJ2-1|few|NA|TRBV28
CASSFFDRNYNEQFF
TGTGCCAGCAGTTTTTTCGACAGGAACTACAATGAGCAGTTCTTC
>TRBJ1-1|NA|NA|TRBV6-5
CASTQGGNTEAFF
TGTGCCAGCACCCAGGGTGGGAACACTGAAGCTTTCTTT
>TRBJ2-1|NA|TRBD2|TRBV5-1
CASSLEASGRNEQFF
TGCGCCAGCAGCTTGGAGGCTAGCGGGAGAAATGAGCAGTTCTTC